The rows below give T cell receptor beta chains drawn from one sample of a study of immune cell composition in non-small cell lung cancer. Measured with immunoSEQ multiplex PCR; TCRdb has only the in-frame clones, and not every one. The sample contains around 1,900 clones, about 80% of which appear only once. The source material was non-adjacent lung tissue. The receptor set was obtained from a human donor with non-small cell lung cancer. CDR3s include the opening cysteine and the closing phenylalanine or tryptophan. The D gene is left open where the match is weak. Size values are once, few and many counts, or a class for expanded clones, and some rows have none.

j_call v_call clone_size d_call cdr3_aa cdr3_nt
TRBJ2-3 TRBV9 . TRBD1 CASSVALRQGATDTQYF TGTGCCAGCAGCGTAGCTTTGCGGCAGGGGGCCACAGATACGCAGTATTTT
TRBJ2-7 TRBV27 . TRBD2 CASSARTSRREQYF TGTGCCAGCAGTGCCCGGACTAGCAGGCGGGAGCAGTACTTC
TRBJ1-2 TRBV6-5 . TRBD1 CASSKGQGQIGYTF TGTGCCAGCAGTAAGGGACAGGGTCAAATTGGCTACACCTTC
TRBJ2-2 TRBV7-2 . . CASSAYGGELFF TGTGCCAGCAGCGCGTACGGCGGGGAGCTGTTTTTT
TRBJ1-4 TRBV19 once . CASNIPSEKLFF TGTGCCAGTAATATCCCCTCGGAAAAACTGTTTTTT
TRBJ1-2 TRBV28 . TRBD1 CASSRRDRGDYGYTF TGTGCCAGCAGTCGACGGGACAGGGGGGACTATGGCTACACCTTC
TRBJ2-6 TRBV28 . . CASSLRGGANVLTF TGTGCCAGCAGCCTTCGGGGAGGGGCCAACGTCCTGACTTTC
TRBJ1-2 TRBV4-2 . . CASSQAGSDNYGYTF TGTGCCAGCAGCCAGGCCGGGTCTGATAACTATGGCTACACCTTC
TRBJ1-3 TRBV6-6 once . CASRIDDNAGNTIYF TGTGCCAGCAGGATAGATGACAACGCTGGAAACACCATATATTTT
TRBJ2-4 TRBV5-4 . . CASSLVAGSSHIQYF TGTGCCAGCAGCTTGGTAGCAGGGTCGAGCCACATTCAGTACTTC
TRBJ1-1 TRBV27 . . CASRSGFVNTEAFF TGTGCCAGCAGGTCCGGGTTCGTGAACACTGAAGCTTTCTTT
TRBJ1-4 TRBV5-1 few . CASTSVGGDEKLFF TGCGCCAGCACCTCGGTCGGGGGTGACGAAAAACTGTTTTTT
TRBJ1-4 TRBV5-4 . TRBD1 CASSVGVETGVYNEKLFF TGTGCCAGCAGCGTCGGGGTGGAGACAGGGGTGTATAATGAAAAACTGTTTTTT
TRBJ1-5 TRBV27 once . CASGHGGNQPQHF TGTGCCAGCGGTCACGGGGGCAATCAGCCCCAGCATTTT
TRBJ1-1 TRBV19 . . CASTLGIGVNTEAFF TGTGCCAGCACCCTTGGAATAGGGGTGAACACTGAAGCTTTCTTT
TRBJ2-3 TRBV7-2 . TRBD2 CASSLVGGRADTQYF TGTGCCAGCAGCTTAGTCGGCGGGAGGGCAGATACGCAGTATTTT
TRBJ2-7 TRBV29-1 . . CSVALKAGPYEQYF TGCAGCGTTGCGCTAAAAGCTGGTCCCTACGAGCAGTACTTC
TRBJ2-3 TRBV4-1 . TRBD2 CASSQPPQLAGGPDTQYF TGCGCCAGCAGCCAACCCCCCCAACTAGCGGGAGGGCCAGATACGCAGTATTTT
TRBJ2-2 TRBV19 . TRBD2 CASTMRRLAGGPVTGELFF TGTGCCAGTACCATGCGAAGGCTAGCGGGAGGGCCGGTCACCGGGGAGCTGTTTTTT
TRBJ2-3 TRBV7-6 . TRBD2 CASSLDVAGGAGDTQYF TGTGCCAGCAGCTTGGATGTAGCGGGAGGGGCAGGCGATACGCAGTATTTT
TRBJ1-5 TRBV19 few . CASSLREGQPQHF TGTGCCAGTAGTCTCCGGGAGGGTCAGCCCCAGCATTTT
TRBJ2-3 TRBV19 . TRBD2 CASSGRWSDTQYF TGTGCCAGTAGCGGGAGGTGGTCAGATACGCAGTATTTT
TRBJ1-5 TRBV5-6 . . CASSFFRGSQPQHF TGTGCCAGCAGCTTCTTTAGGGGAAGCCAGCCCCAGCATTTT
TRBJ2-5 TRBV15 few . CATSKRETQYF TGTGCCACCAGCAAGCGGGAGACCCAGTACTTC
TRBJ1-1 TRBV11-3 few . CASSLGRGGGTEAFF TGTGCCAGCAGCTTGGGGAGGGGTGGAGGGACTGAAGCTTTCTTT
TRBJ1-1 TRBV19 . . CASSIGWGEAFF TGTGCCAGTAGTATAGGGTGGGGCGAAGCTTTCTTT
TRBJ2-2 TRBV5-1 . . CASSQDSFGELFF TGCGCCAGCAGCCAGGACAGTTTCGGGGAGCTGTTTTTT
TRBJ1-1 TRBV9 once TRBD1 CASSVETGRAEAFF TGTGCCAGCAGCGTGGAGACAGGGAGAGCCGAAGCTTTCTTT
TRBJ2-3 TRBV6-1 once TRBD2 CASSETAGGGTDTQYF TGTGCCAGCAGTGAAACCGCGGGAGGGGGCACAGATACGCAGTATTTT
TRBJ1-2 TRBV27 once . CASSPRFRDYGYTF TGTGCCAGCAGTCCGCGATTCAGGGACTATGGCTACACCTTC
TRBJ2-1 TRBV7-2 . TRBD2 CASSRSSGTYNEQFF TGTGCCAGCAGCCGGTCTAGCGGGACCTACAATGAGCAGTTCTTC
TRBJ2-1 TRBV19 . . CASSIMMGAGGYNEQFF TGTGCCAGTAGTATAATGATGGGAGCGGGCGGGTACAATGAGCAGTTCTTC
TRBJ2-1 TRBV7-9 . TRBD2 CASSLREGRLNNEQFF TGTGCCAGCAGCCTTAGGGAGGGACGCTTAAACAATGAGCAGTTCTTC
TRBJ2-5 TRBV19 once TRBD2 CASTTSGSLRETQYF TGTGCCAGCACCACTAGCGGGAGTTTAAGGGAGACCCAGTACTTC
TRBJ2-2 TRBV5-1 . TRBD1 CASTTTGTGLTGELFF TGCGCCAGCACCACAACTGGGACAGGGCTCACCGGGGAGCTGTTTTTT
TRBJ1-1 TRBV7-8 . . CASSSIFLAGLRVGAFF TGTGCCAGCAGCTCGATTTTTTTGGCAGGGCTAAGGGTCGGAGCTTTCTTT
TRBJ2-1 TRBV7-2 . . CASSLAAGPYNEQFF TGTGCCAGCAGCTTAGCCGCGGGACCCTACAATGAGCAGTTCTTC
TRBJ2-7 TRBV27 . . CASSSGASYEQYF TGTGCCAGCAGTTCCGGAGCCTCCTACGAGCAGTACTTC
TRBJ2-2 TRBV4-1 . TRBD1 CASRTGVVTGELFF TGCGCCAGCCGGACAGGGGTTGTCACCGGGGAGCTGTTTTTT
TRBJ2-1 TRBV9 . . CASSVDRYNEQFF TGTGCCAGCAGCGTAGATCGCTACAATGAGCAGTTCTTC
TRBJ2-1 TRBV7-3 . . CASTPGGPGSNEQFF TGTGCCAGCACCCCCGGGGGACCTGGCTCCAATGAGCAGTTCTTC
TRBJ1-1 TRBV6-1 . . CASSEAMGTATEAFF TGTGCCAGCAGTGAAGCCATGGGTACAGCCACTGAAGCTTTCTTT
TRBJ2-1 TRBV6-5 . . CASSLTIRSNEQFF TGTGCCAGCAGCCTTACCATCCGGAGTAATGAGCAGTTCTTC
TRBJ2-3 TRBV7-2 once TRBD2 CASSLGGLAGADTQYF TGTGCCAGCAGCTTAGGAGGACTAGCGGGAGCAGATACGCAGTATTTT
TRBJ2-5 TRBV21-1 . . CASSKEIAGESPETQYF TGTGCCAGCAGCAAAGAAATTGCGGGAGAGAGTCCGGAGACCCAGTACTTC
TRBJ2-7 TRBV5-1 . . CASSLDIPGLRVYEQYF TGCGCCAGCAGCTTGGACATTCCGGGACTCCGGGTTTACGAGCAGTACTTC
TRBJ2-7 TRBV2 . . CASKIGAAYEQYF TGTGCCAGCAAAATAGGGGCAGCCTACGAGCAGTACTTC
TRBJ2-7 TRBV18 . TRBD1 CASSPGTGVPYEQYF TGTGCCAGCTCCCCCGGGACAGGGGTGCCCTACGAGCAGTACTTC
TRBJ1-2 TRBV28 . . CASSSGSGDYGYTF TGTGCCAGCAGTTCGGGGTCCGGGGACTATGGCTACACCTTC
TRBJ2-2 TRBV5-1 few TRBD1 CASSSDRGLNTGELFF TGCGCCAGCAGCAGCGACAGGGGGCTAAACACCGGGGAGCTGTTTTTT
TRBJ2-1 TRBV5-5 . TRBD2 CASSWETSGSGDNEQFF TGTGCCAGCAGCTGGGAGACTAGCGGGAGTGGGGACAATGAGCAGTTCTTC
TRBJ2-5 TRBV27 once . CASSSGNEETQYF TGTGCCAGCAGTTCCGGGAACGAAGAGACCCAGTACTTC
TRBJ2-7 TRBV19 . . CASSTGQYEQYF TGTGCCAGTAGTACAGGACAGTACGAGCAGTACTTC
TRBJ2-2 TRBV4-1 . . CASSPLAGELFF TGCGCCAGCAGCCCCCTAGCCGGGGAGCTGTTTTTT
TRBJ1-5 TRBV30 . TRBD1 CAWSVNPRQGNFGNQPQHF TGTGCCTGGAGTGTAAACCCCCGACAGGGCAATTTTGGCAATCAGCCCCAGCATTTT
TRBJ2-7 TRBV19 . . CASSIGGSEQYF TGTGCCAGTAGTATCGGCGGCTCCGAGCAGTACTTC
TRBJ2-1 TRBV20-1 . . CSAYYNEQFF TGCAGTGCTTATTACAATGAGCAGTTCTTC
TRBJ1-5 TRBV9 . . CASSVDGAQDQPQHF TGTGCCAGCAGCGTTGACGGAGCCCAAGATCAGCCCCAGCATTTT
TRBJ2-1 TRBV9 . TRBD2 CASSVAPLTSGMTGLLQRNEQFF TGTGCCAGCAGCGTAGCTCCCTTGACTAGCGGGATGACCGGACTTTTACAAAGAAATGAGCAGTTCTTC
TRBJ2-1 TRBV9 . TRBD1 CASSVDRGPNFNEQFF TGTGCCAGCAGCGTGGACAGGGGGCCGAACTTCAATGAGCAGTTCTTC